This is a list of T cell receptor beta chains from one sample in a study of control samples from healthy donors and cancer patients. The method was immunoSEQ multiplex PCR; TCRdb's version includes in-frame clones alone and lacks a portion of them. The sample holds around 96,000 clones, over 85% seen once. Sequenced material: blood. The receptor set was obtained from a man younger than 35 in good health. The CDR3 runs from the conserved cysteine through the conserved F or W. D genes are given only for firm matches. Rows give clone size only sometimes, using once, few, many, or a class for an expanded clone.

V gene: TRBV3-1/TRBV3-2
clone size: -
J gene: TRBJ1-2
D gene: -
CDR3 protein: CASSQDHGVGGYTF
CDR3 DNA: TGTGCCAGCAGCCAAGATCATGGGGTGGGTGGCTACACCTTC

V gene: TRBV10-3
clone size: -
J gene: TRBJ2-7
D gene: TRBD1
CDR3 protein: CATEENGQGHSEQYF
CDR3 DNA: TGTGCCACTGAGGAAAACGGACAGGGACACTCCGAGCAGTACTTC

V gene: TRBV6-5
clone size: once
J gene: TRBJ1-1
D gene: -
CDR3 protein: CASNRRTRSGSEAFF
CDR3 DNA: TGTGCCAGCAATCGCCGGACCCGGTCTGGCTCTGAAGCTTTCTTT

V gene: TRBV16
clone size: -
J gene: TRBJ2-2
D gene: -
CDR3 protein: CASSLFLTQGTTGELFF
CDR3 DNA: TGTGCCAGCAGCCTTTTCCTAACACAAGGGACCACCGGGGAGCTGTTTTTT

V gene: TRBV3-1/TRBV3-2
clone size: -
J gene: TRBJ2-7
D gene: TRBD2
CDR3 protein: CASSQDPRLAGGAYEQYF
CDR3 DNA: TGTGCCAGCAGCCAAGATCCGAGACTAGCGGGAGGCGCCTACGAGCAGTACTTC

V gene: TRBV5-5
clone size: -
J gene: TRBJ1-5
D gene: -
CDR3 protein: CASSYVFGRPQHF
CDR3 DNA: TGTGCCAGCAGCTATGTATTCGGGCGGCCCCAGCATTTT

V gene: TRBV25-1
clone size: -
J gene: TRBJ2-7
D gene: -
CDR3 protein: CASSDPGPPYEQYF
CDR3 DNA: TGTGCCAGCAGTGATCCGGGCCCCCCCTACGAGCAGTACTTC

V gene: TRBV18
clone size: -
J gene: TRBJ1-2
D gene: -
CDR3 protein: CASFEGQAQPGYTF
CDR3 DNA: TGTGCCAGCTTTGAGGGACAAGCCCAGCCAGGCTACACCTTC

V gene: TRBV4-1
clone size: -
J gene: TRBJ2-7
D gene: TRBD2
CDR3 protein: CASSQRRDRGAYEQYF
CDR3 DNA: TGCGCCAGCAGCCAACGCCGGGACCGGGGGGCCTACGAGCAGTACTTC

V gene: TRBV19
clone size: once
J gene: TRBJ1-5
D gene: -
CDR3 protein: CASSTLTVSNQPQHF
CDR3 DNA: TGTGCCAGTAGCACCCTGACAGTTAGCAATCAGCCCCAGCATTTT